The 25 T cell receptor beta chains given below trace back to one sample, sequenced in a study of T-cell reconstitution after alpha-beta-depleted transplantation in children (dated by TCRdb to 2015 to 2016). The protocol used for the library was PCR. Sequencing instrument: Illumina HiSeq 2500. To normalize quantification of the TCRbeta repertoire, the TCR libraries were built with molecular barcoding that relied on unique molecular identifiers. TCRdb applied fastp at Q25 and MiXCR to the public reads, then kept only in-frame beta chains. Each entry merges the rows of one CDR3 protein and shows their most common DNA and genes. In all, the sample holds nearly 550,000 distinct CDR3 sequences, and around 20% of those were seen once. The ten most abundant clones make up approximately 3% of the sample. The source was PBMCs from the stem cell graft donor, collected from the stem cell graft. Every receptor here comes from a human donor who donated a stem cell graft to a child with acute lymphoblastic leukemia.

This clonotype was counted between two and nine times. CDR3 sequence (DNA): TGTGCCAGCAGTGCCACCGGGACTACGCCTCCTTACACCGGGGAGCTGTTTTTT. It specifies CASSATGTTPPYTGELFF. The J gene is TRBJ2-2, the V gene TRBV12-3 or TRBV12-4; TRBD2 matches at 7 bases. There are 18 residues in the CDR3. V lost 5 bases, J lost 3 bases, and 15 bases stayed unmatched.

The table lists this clonotype with a few counts. V usage is TRBV5-1 and J usage is TRBJ2-5; 13 positions agree with TRBD2. The V and J ends lost 3 bases and 4 bases, in that order; junction bases with no gene match: 6. The CDR3 contains 16 residues. Germline V gene lookup returns CDR1 SGHRS and CDR2 YFSETQ. The CDR3 is CASSWGLAGTAETQYF. For the CDR3, the DNA is TGCGCCAGCAGCTGGGGACTAGCGGGAACGGCAGAGACCCAGTACTTC.

The chain uses TRBV20-1 and TRBJ1-1; 7 positions agree with TRBD1. This CDR3 contains 18 residues. With V trimmed by 0 bases and J by 2 bases, 15 bases remained unmatched. The germline V gene encodes CDR1 DFQATT and CDR2 SNEGSKA (reference sequence). CDR3 protein: CSARDNFGRQGENTEAFF. The CDR3 nucleotides read TGCAGTGCTAGAGATAACTTTGGTCGTCAGGGGGAAAACACTGAAGCTTTCTTT.

This clonotype has only a few counts. CDR3 region: CASSLRSNYEQYF. DNA for the CDR3: TGTGCCAGCAGTTTGAGGAGCAACTACGAGCAGTACTTC. The chain carries TRBV12-3 or TRBV12-4 and TRBJ2-7; unclear D gene. The length of the CDR3 is 13 residues. The V gene lost 3 bases and the J gene lost 3 bases, with 9 bases spanning the gap.

The chain couples TRBV24-1 to TRBJ2-7; TRBD2 is a possible D gene (6 bases). Germline V CDR1 and CDR2: KGHDR, SFDVKD. The CDR3 spans 16 residues. The V end lost 10 bases, the J end lost 2 bases, and 23 bases lay between the germline ends. The CDR3 here is CATAEGRGSPAYEQYF. As DNA, the CDR3 is TGTGCCACAGCGGAGGGACGTGGGAGCCCAGCCTACGAGCAGTACTTC.

In this sample, this clonotype turned up a few times. This chain connects TRBV12-3 or TRBV12-4 to TRBJ2-5; 11 nucleotides match TRBD2. V was pared by 2 bases and J by 3 bases, with 5 bases of the junction left unmatched. The CDR3 is 16 residues long. The CDR3 DNA is TGTGCCAGCAGTTTACAGAAGGGACTAGCGGAAGAGACCCAGTACTTC. This codes for CASSLQKGLAEETQYF.

This clonotype was observed a few times. V and J are TRBV27 and TRBJ2-5; D gene unclear. The V gene lost 0 bases and the J gene lost 1 base, with 12 bases spanning the gap. Germline V gives CDR1 MNHEY, CDR2 SMNVEV (reference sequence). This CDR3 contains 16 residues. CDR3 in DNA: TGTGCCAGCAGTTTATCACTTACCTCCGCCCAAGAGACCCAGTACTTC. The encoded protein is CASSLSLTSAQETQYF.

The chain uses TRBV12-3 or TRBV12-4 and TRBJ2-7; D possibly corresponds to TRBD1 (6 bases). V was cut by 10 bases and J by 7 bases, with 17 bases left in between. This CDR3 is built from 12 residues. The CDR3, as DNA: TGTGCCACAGGGGTCCCTATTGGGGAGCAGTACTTC. Amino acids: CATGVPIGEQYF.

The genes are TRBV27 and TRBJ2-6; D gene unclear. This CDR3 has 16 residues. Germline CDR1 and CDR2: MNHEY and SMNVEV (reference sequence). V shed 6 bases and J shed 2 bases, with 14 bases lying between them. The CDR3 loop reads CASREAGVPGANVLTF. CDR3 nucleotide sequence: TGTGCCAGCAGGGAAGCCGGTGTACCTGGGGCCAACGTCCTGACTTTC. Looking up the rest from reference TRBV27 and TRBJ2-6 gives the full variable domain: EAQVTQNPRYLITVTGKKLTVTCSQNMNHEYMSWYRQDPGLGLRQIYYSMNVEVTDKGDVPEGYKVSRKEKRNFPLILESPSPNQTSLYFCASREAGVPGANVLTFGAGSRLTVL.

This chain connects TRBV6-6 to TRBJ1-5; weak D call: TRBD1 (5 bases). CDR3 length: 13 amino acids. CDR1 is MNHNY, CDR2 SVGAGI, per germline (reference sequence). CDR3 sequence (DNA): TGTGCTTGCGTCAGGGATAGCAATCAGCCCCAGCATTTT. Protein product: CACVRDSNQPQHF.

This clonotype showed up just a few times. The chain recombines TRBV4-1 with TRBJ2-2, with D perhaps matching TRBD1 (6 bases). V shed 1 base and J shed 2 bases, with 17 bases lying between them. The CDR3 covers 18 residues. Per the germline V gene, CDR1 is MGHRA and CDR2 is YSYEKL. CDR3 sequence: CASSQGAIRGRNTGELFF. Written as DNA, the CDR3 is TGCGCCAGCAGCCAAGGGGCGATCAGGGGCCGTAACACCGGGGAGCTGTTTTTT.

A few counts support this clonotype. V is TRBV9 and J is TRBJ2-7; 10 positions match TRBD2. Germline trimming cut 0 bases from V and 0 bases from J; bases unmatched to any gene: 3. Germline-derived CDR1 and CDR2 are SGDLS and YYNGEE. This CDR3 comprises 16 residues. CDR3 in DNA: TGTGCCAGCAGCGTAGGGGCTAGCGGGAGCTCCTACGAGCAGTACTTC. As protein: CASSVGASGSSYEQYF.

The CDR3 loop is CASGTGGRADTQYF. In DNA, the CDR3 is TGTGCCAGCGGGACAGGGGGCCGGGCAGATACGCAGTATTTT. The chain combines TRBV27 with TRBJ2-3, with 12 positions matching TRBD1. CDR3 length: 14 amino acids. V was clipped by 8 bases and J by 4 bases; unmatched bases: 4. The V gene's germline CDR1 is MNHEY and CDR2 SMNVEV (reference sequence).

This clonotype was seen repeatedly, ten times or more. V is TRBV12-3 or TRBV12-4 and J is TRBJ2-5, with 7 bases matching TRBD1. The junction had 5 bases not matched to a gene; V was cut back by 6 bases and J by 1 base. The CDR3 spans 14 residues. This CDR3 is CASRTGTVQETQYF. The DNA for the CDR3 is TGTGCCAGCAGAACGGGGACAGTCCAAGAGACCCAGTACTTC.

The V call is TRBV19, the J call TRBJ2-6, with 7 bases identical to TRBD2. V shed 1 base, J shed 0 bases, and the junction held 3 bases outside the gene matches. Germline-derived CDR1 and CDR2 are LNHDA and SQIVND (reference sequence). CDR3 length: 17 residues. The CDR3 coding sequence is TGTGCCAGTAGTATAGTGAGCGGGATCTCTGGGGCCAACGTCCTGACTTTC. Protein: CASSIVSGISGANVLTF. The whole variable domain, remainder taken from reference TRBV19 and TRBJ2-6, is DGGITQSPKYLFRKEGQNVTLSCEQNLNHDAMYWYRQDPGQGLRLIYYSQIVNDFQKGDIAEGYSVSREKKESFPLTVTSAQKNPTAFYLCASSIVSGISGANVLTFGAGSRLTVL.

This CDR3 is CASSLWTDTEAFF. The CDR3 DNA sequence: TGTGCCAGCTCCCTGTGGACGGACACTGAAGCTTTCTTT. This chain links TRBV18 with TRBJ1-1; D ambiguous. This CDR3 is built from 13 residues. Germline CDR1 KGHSH, CDR2 LQKENI. Trimming left V 6 bases short and J 3 bases short, with 11 bases between.

This clonotype was observed a handful of times. V gene TRBV19 combines with J gene TRBJ1-5, with TRBD1 identical over 7 bases. The CDR3 loop spans 14 amino acids. With 2 bases clipped from V and 8 bases from J, the junction kept 6 bases outside the gene matches. From germline, CDR1 is LNHDA and CDR2 SQIVND (reference sequence). CDR3 DNA: TGTGCCAGTAGTATAACAGGGGCCGCTGAGCCCCAGCATTTT. As protein: CASSITGAAEPQHF.

This clonotype was seen a few times. The gene calls are TRBV12-3 or TRBV12-4 and TRBJ2-1; tentatively, D is TRBD2 (6 bases). The V gene lost 7 bases and the J gene lost 5 bases, with 9 bases spanning the gap. The CDR3 is 12 amino acids. CDR3 DNA: TGTGCCAGCACCGGGGGACACAATGAGCAGTTCTTC. Translated, it gives CASTGGHNEQFF.

The chain couples TRBV27 to TRBJ2-7; D call uncertain. The germline V gene has CDR1 MNHEY and CDR2 SMNVEV (reference sequence). Trimming shortened V by 4 bases and J by 2 bases, and 9 bases separated the two germline ends. CDR3 size: 13 residues. The CDR3 region is CASSSLPPYEQYF. In DNA form, the CDR3 reads TGTGCCAGCAGTTCCCTTCCACCCTACGAGCAGTACTTC.

The V gene is TRBV6-5, the J gene TRBJ2-2, with D perhaps TRBD1 (5 bases). V was clipped by 0 bases and J by 5 bases, with 16 bases between them. Per the germline V gene, CDR1 is MNHEY and CDR2 is SVGAGI. The CDR3 is 17 residues long. CDR3 sequence: CASSYSDRNVWTGELFF. The DNA of the CDR3 is TGTGCCAGCAGTTACTCCGACAGAAACGTATGGACCGGGGAGCTGTTTTTT.

V is TRBV20-1 and J is TRBJ2-2; TRBD2 aligns across 9 bases. Germline V gene sequence: CDR1 DFQATT, CDR2 SNEGSKA (reference sequence). The CDR3 consists of 20 residues. V was pared by 1 base and J by 3 bases, with 18 bases of the junction left unmatched. Here the CDR3 DNA reads TGCAGTGCTAGAGGGGACCCCTATATAGCGGGGGAGCAGTACACCGGGGAGCTGTTTTTT. Translated: CSARGDPYIAGEQYTGELFF.

The gene calls are TRBV9 and TRBJ1-3, with unresolved D. The V gene's germline CDR1 is SGDLS and CDR2 YYNGEE. The CDR3 consists of 17 residues. Trimming pared 0 bases from V and 0 bases from J, leaving 13 bases between. This CDR3 is CASSVDFSAASGNTIYF. The CDR3 coding sequence is TGTGCCAGCAGCGTAGACTTCTCGGCCGCCTCTGGAAACACCATATATTTT. The full variable domain, in which reference TRBV9 and TRBJ1-3 provide the parts outside the CDR3, is DSGVTQTPKHLITATGQRVTLRCSPRSGDLSVYWYQQSLDQGLQFLIQYYNGEERAKGNILERFSAQQFPDLHSELNLSSLELGDSALYFCASSVDFSAASGNTIYFGEGSWLTVV.

This clonotype was observed many times. The chain carries TRBV24-1 and TRBJ2-2, with 7 bases fitting TRBD1. The germline V gene has CDR1 KGHDR and CDR2 SFDVKD. The CDR3 spans 15 residues. V lost 4 bases to trimming and J lost 3 bases; unmatched junction nucleotides: 4. The CDR3 reads CATSETGADTGELFF. Here the CDR3 DNA reads TGTGCCACCAGTGAAACAGGGGCGGACACCGGGGAGCTGTTTTTT.

This clonotype was counted a few times. The chain carries TRBV5-1 and TRBJ2-1, with a weak D call TRBD2 (6 bases). V lost 5 bases and J lost 2, with 11 bases in between. The germline V gene has CDR1 SGHRS and CDR2 YFSETQ. CDR3 length equals 14 residues. For the CDR3, the DNA is TGCGCCAGCAGGAGCGGAGGGCCCTACAATGAGCAGTTCTTC. Protein sequence: CASRSGGPYNEQFF.

This clonotype has a handful of counts. V is TRBV25-1 and J is TRBJ1-5; D remains unclear. CDR1 and CDR2 from the germline V gene are MGHDK and SYGVNS. This CDR3 is built from 15 residues. V was clipped by 4 bases and J by 3 bases, with 13 bases between them. The chain's CDR3 is CASSGVGSPNQPQHF. CDR3 DNA: TGTGCCAGCAGTGGAGTGGGCAGCCCCAATCAGCCCCAGCATTTT.